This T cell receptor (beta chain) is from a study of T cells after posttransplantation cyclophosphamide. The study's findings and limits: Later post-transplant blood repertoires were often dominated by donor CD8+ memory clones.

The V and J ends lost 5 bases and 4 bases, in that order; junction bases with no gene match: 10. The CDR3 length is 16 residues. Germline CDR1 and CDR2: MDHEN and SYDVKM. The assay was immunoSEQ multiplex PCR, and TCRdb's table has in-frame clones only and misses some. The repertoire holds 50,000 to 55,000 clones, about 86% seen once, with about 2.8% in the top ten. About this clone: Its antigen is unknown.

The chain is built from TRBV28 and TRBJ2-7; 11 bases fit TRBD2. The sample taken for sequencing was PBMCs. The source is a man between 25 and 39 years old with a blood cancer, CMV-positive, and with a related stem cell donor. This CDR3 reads CASSEVAGGHPYEQYF. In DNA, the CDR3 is TGTGCCAGCAGTGAGGTAGCGGGAGGGCACCCGTACGAGCAGTACTTC. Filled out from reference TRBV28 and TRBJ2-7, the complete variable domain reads DVKVTQSSRYLVKRTGEKVFLECVQDMDHENMFWYRQDPGLGLRLIYFSYDVKMKEKGDIPEGYSVSREKKERFSLILESASTNQTSMYLCASSEVAGGHPYEQYFGPGTRLTVT.